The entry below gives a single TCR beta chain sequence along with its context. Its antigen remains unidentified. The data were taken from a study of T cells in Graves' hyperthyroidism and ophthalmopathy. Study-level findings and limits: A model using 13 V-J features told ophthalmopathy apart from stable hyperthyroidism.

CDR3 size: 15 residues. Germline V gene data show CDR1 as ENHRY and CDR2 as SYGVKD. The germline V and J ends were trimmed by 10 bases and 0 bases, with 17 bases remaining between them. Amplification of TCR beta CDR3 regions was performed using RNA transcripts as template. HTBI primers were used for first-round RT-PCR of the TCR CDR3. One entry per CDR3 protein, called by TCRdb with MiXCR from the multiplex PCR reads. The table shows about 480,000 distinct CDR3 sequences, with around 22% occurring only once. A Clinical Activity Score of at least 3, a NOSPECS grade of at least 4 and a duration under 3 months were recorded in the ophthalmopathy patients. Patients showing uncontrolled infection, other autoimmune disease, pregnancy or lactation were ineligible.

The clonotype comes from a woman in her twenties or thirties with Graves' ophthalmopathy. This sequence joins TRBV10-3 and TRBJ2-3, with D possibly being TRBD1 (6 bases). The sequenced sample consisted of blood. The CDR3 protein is CATSLGGPSTDTQYF. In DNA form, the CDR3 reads TGTGCCACGTCCCTAGGGGGACCTAGCACAGATACGCAGTATTTT.